The clone carrying this TCR beta chain turned up a few times. The antigen is undetermined. This sample is part of a study of T cell responses to AZD1222 COVID-19 vaccine. Overall study: Pooling was applied to second doses at about 4 or about 12 weeks. General study findings and limits: A reported finding is that nearly half of spike-specific TCRs target unmutated variant regions. Repertoire sampling was restricted to post-peak T cell response timepoints.

From germline, CDR1 is SGHNT and CDR2 YENEEA. This CDR3 region has 14 residues. Trimming took 4 bases from V and 1 from J; bases not matched to a gene: 4. The data were produced by immunoSEQ multiplex PCR, yet TCRdb's version contains in-frame clones alone and is incomplete. The table lists around 100,000 clones, about 80% of them singletons. The gene calls are TRBV11-3 and TRBJ2-7; 7 bases fit TRBD1. Source: peripheral blood, taken on day 0 of AZD1222 vaccination. This receptor was taken from an adult in good health. CDR3 DNA: TGTGCCAGCAGCTCCGGGACAGAATCCTACGAGCAGTACTTC. Its protein product is CASSSGTESYEQYF.